This TCR beta chain appears in the sequencing data of a study of T cell changes during pregnancy in multiple sclerosis. Assay: immunoSEQ multiplex PCR; the TCRdb copy retains only in-frame clones and omits some. The sample has tens of thousands of clones, more than 90% seen once. Germline CDR1 reads MNHEY; CDR2 reads SVGAGI. Trimming left V 5 bases short and J 6 bases short, with 19 bases between. This CDR3 has 15 amino acids. Sample: CD8+ T cells from peripheral blood mononuclear cells, taken after pregnancy. The TCR originated in a female donor with multiple sclerosis, enrolled in a pregnancy study. This rearrangement joins TRBV6-5 to TRBJ1-2; TRBD1 is a possible D gene (5 bases). CDR3: CASSRTGILTDGYTF. CDR3 coding DNA: TGTGCCAGCAGTCGAACAGGAATTTTAACGGATGGCTACACCTTC.